This T cell receptor (beta chain) was recovered during a study of T cell responses to AZD1222 COVID-19 vaccine. Study-level results: Receipt of two AZD1222 doses was followed by a rise in Spike-specific TCR breadth and depth. The donor cohort was predominantly white British with a female majority, and clonal diversity may have been underestimated.

A note on this clone: The antigen is not known.

Profiled with immunoSEQ multiplex PCR; TCRdb holds only in-frame clones, not every one. There are about 110,000 clones in the sample; roughly 86% occur only once, and less than 3.5% lies in the top ten. The V gene's germline CDR1 is MNHEY and CDR2 SVGAGI. V trimming: 4 bases; J trimming: 9 bases; junction bases outside the gene matches: 8. The CDR3 runs 14 residues. The chain has TRBV6-5 and TRBJ2-1; 8 positions match TRBD2. The material was peripheral blood, obtained on day 0 of AZD1222 vaccination. The sequence was collected from an adult in good health. The CDR3 DNA sequence: TGTGCCAGCAGTTCCGCGGTAAGCGGGGGTGAGCAGTTCTTC. This codes for CASSSAVSGGEQFF.